This T cell receptor (beta chain) was sequenced for a study of blood T cell repertoires in COVID-19. Looking at the study overall: From T cells, B-cell-depleted T cells, or PBMCs came the material, which was cDNA or gDNA.

In this sample, this clone turned up a few times. In germline, CDR1 is DFQATT, CDR2 SNEGSKA (reference sequence). Trimming left V 3 bases short and J 5 bases short, with 7 bases between. The CDR3 consists of 11 residues. Generated by immunoSEQ multiplex PCR, the TCRdb table keeps only in-frame clones and is missing some. The sample records over 60,000 clones, about nine tenths being singletons. Sequenced input: peripheral blood. This sequence was found in a man between 60 and 70 years old with acute or convalescent COVID-19. The chain combines TRBV20-1 with TRBJ1-1, with a tentative D call TRBD1 (5 bases). DNA of the CDR3: TGCAGTGCTAGTAGACAGACTGAAGCTTTCTTT. Its protein is CSASRQTEAFF.